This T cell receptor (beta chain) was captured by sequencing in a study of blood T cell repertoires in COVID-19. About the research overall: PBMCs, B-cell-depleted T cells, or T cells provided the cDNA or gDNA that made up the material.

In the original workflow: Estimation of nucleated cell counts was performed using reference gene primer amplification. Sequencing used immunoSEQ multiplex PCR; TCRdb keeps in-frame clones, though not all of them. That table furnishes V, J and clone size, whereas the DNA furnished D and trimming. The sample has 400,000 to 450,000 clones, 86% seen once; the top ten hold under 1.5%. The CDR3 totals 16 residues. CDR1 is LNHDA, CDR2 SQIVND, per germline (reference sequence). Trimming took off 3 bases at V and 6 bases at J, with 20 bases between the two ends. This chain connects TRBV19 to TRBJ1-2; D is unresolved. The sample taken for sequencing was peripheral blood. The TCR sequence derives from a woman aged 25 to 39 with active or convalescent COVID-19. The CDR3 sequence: CASSMSGQYPPDGYTF. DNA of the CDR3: TGTGCCAGTAGTATGTCTGGCCAGTACCCGCCAGATGGCTACACCTTC.